The rows below give T cell receptor beta chains drawn from one sample of a study of T cell responses to AZD1222 COVID-19 vaccine. The repertoire was sequenced with immunoSEQ multiplex PCR; TCRdb's copy has only in-frame clones and lacks some. The table lists 98,000 or so clones, 88% of them singletons. The material sequenced was peripheral blood, taken 28 days after the second AZD1222 dose. The receptor set was obtained from an adult who received the AZD1222 COVID-19 vaccine. Both conserved end residues are part of each CDR3. The D gene is left open where the match is weak.

D gene	V gene	CDR3 length	J gene	CDR3 protein	CDR3 DNA
TRBD2	TRBV6-6	16	TRBJ2-1	CASSPPASGYYNEQFF	TGTGCCAGCAGCCCCCCGGCTAGCGGGTACTACAATGAGCAGTTCTTC
-	TRBV29-1	11	TRBJ1-1	CSAQGSTEAFF	TGCAGCGCCCAGGGGAGCACTGAAGCTTTCTTT
TRBD1	TRBV4-1	18	TRBJ1-3	CASSQDRGDRGGGNTIYF	TGCGCCAGCAGCCAAGATCGAGGCGACAGGGGTGGTGGAAACACCATATATTTT
-	TRBV3-1/TRBV3-2	14	TRBJ1-1	CASSQSGVNTEAFF	TGTGCCAGCAGCCAATCAGGGGTGAACACTGAAGCTTTCTTT
TRBD1	TRBV5-6	15	TRBJ1-1	CASSSATGGRTEAFF	TGTGCCAGCAGCAGCGCGACAGGGGGCCGGACTGAAGCTTTCTTT
TRBD1	TRBV29-1	14	TRBJ2-7	CSAAVDRVFYEQYF	TGCAGCGCCGCGGTGGACAGGGTTTTTTACGAGCAGTACTTC
-	TRBV10-3	12	TRBJ2-7	CAIQEGRYEQYF	TGTGCCATCCAGGAGGGCCGCTACGAGCAGTACTTC
TRBD1	TRBV6-5	15	TRBJ2-1	CASRPGTGNRNEQFF	TGTGCCAGCAGGCCCGGGACAGGGAATCGTAATGAGCAGTTCTTC
-	TRBV28	13	TRBJ1-6	CASSLSSVIPLHF	TGTGCCAGCAGTTTAAGTTCCGTAATTCCCCTCCACTTT
TRBD1	TRBV7-2	13	TRBJ2-7	CASSRGGFYEQYF	TGTGCCAGCAGCCGAGGGGGCTTCTACGAGCAGTACTTC
-	TRBV2	13	TRBJ1-5	CASSIRRDQPQHF	TGTGCCAGCAGTATTAGGAGGGATCAGCCCCAGCATTTT